A single sample is the source of the 15 T cell receptor beta chains below, sequenced in a study of cytomegalovirus exposure and HLA in healthy donors. Sequencing was performed with immunoSEQ multiplex PCR; in TCRdb, only in-frame clones are kept and a portion is missing. Of 100,000 to 120,000 clones in the sample, approximately 90% were seen once. Sequenced: PBMCs. The receptors here all came from a woman aged 18-29 years in good health and CMV-seropositive.

The J gene is TRBJ2-1, the V gene TRBV7-7; 8 positions match TRBD2. The V segment lost 5 bases and the J segment 6 bases; nucleotides outside the gene matches: 6. Germline CDR1 SSHAT, CDR2 FNYEAQ (reference sequence). The CDR3 has 14 residues. CDR3 coding DNA: TGTGCCAGCAGCCCTGGACTAGCAGTCAATGAGCAGTTCTTC. As protein: CASSPGLAVNEQFF.

This sequence joins TRBV5-4 and TRBJ1-2, with 8 bases that match TRBD1. This CDR3 has 16 residues. V was pared by 4 bases and J by 4 bases, with 12 bases of the junction left unmatched. Per the germline V gene, CDR1 is SGHNT and CDR2 is YYREEE (reference sequence). CDR3 sequence (DNA): TGTGCCAGCAGCCCAGGAAGGGACAGGAGCATCTATGGCTACACCTTC. Translated, it gives CASSPGRDRSIYGYTF. The variable domain in full, with the rest retrieved from reference TRBV5-4 and TRBJ1-2, is ETGVTQSPTHLIKTRGQQVTLRCSSQSGHNTVSWYQQALGQGPQFIFQYYREEENGRGNFPPRFSGLQFPNYSSELNVNALELDDSALYLCASSPGRDRSIYGYTFGSGTRLTVV.

This clone was seen a few times. The chain joins TRBV7-3 to TRBJ2-2, with TRBD2 matching 11 bases. Germline V gene data show CDR1 as SGHTA and CDR2 as FQGTGA. This CDR3 has 17 residues. J was trimmed by 5 bases and V by 4 bases; bases with no gene match: 9. CDR3 coding DNA: TGTGCCAGCAGCTCCCGACTAGCGGGACCTAAAACCGGGGAGCTGTTTTTT. Encoded protein: CASSSRLAGPKTGELFF.

The V gene is TRBV18, the J gene TRBJ1-3; tentative D call: TRBD1 (5 bases). Germline CDR1 and CDR2: KGHSH and LQKENI. Trimming cost V 4 bases and J 3 bases, with 13 bases left between them. The CDR3 spans 15 residues. Written as DNA, the CDR3 is TGTGCCAGCTCACGGCAGGGAAGCTTTGGAAACACCATATATTTT. It translates to CASSRQGSFGNTIYF.

CDR3 DNA sequence: TGCGCCAGCAGCTTGGAGGCTAGCGGGATACAAGAGACCCAGTACTTC. Amino acid sequence: CASSLEASGIQETQYF. The chain recombines TRBV5-1 with TRBJ2-5, with 9 positions matching TRBD2. With 0 bases clipped from V and 2 bases from J, the junction kept 5 bases outside the gene matches. CDR3 length: 16 residues. The germline V gene has CDR1 SGHRS and CDR2 YFSETQ.

This chain connects TRBV5-6 to TRBJ2-7; 10 bases are shared with TRBD2. V was pared by 5 bases and J by 4 bases, with 18 bases of the junction left unmatched. Germline values: CDR1 SGHDT, CDR2 YYEEEE. The CDR3 runs 18 residues. The CDR3 region is CASSQEREGPVFVYEQYF. In nucleotides, the CDR3 is TGTGCCAGCAGTCAAGAGCGGGAGGGCCCGGTTTTTGTGTACGAGCAGTACTTC.

The chain recombines TRBV19 with TRBJ2-7, with D tentatively TRBD1 (6 bases). The germline V gene has CDR1 LNHDA and CDR2 SQIVND (reference sequence). The CDR3 totals 13 residues. Trimming removed 3 bases at V and 4 bases at J, with 10 bases between. In nucleotides, the CDR3 is TGTGCCAGTAGTATGGGACACATGTACGAGCAGTACTTC. Protein sequence: CASSMGHMYEQYF. Complete variable domain (other parts from reference TRBV19 and TRBJ2-7): DGGITQSPKYLFRKEGQNVTLSCEQNLNHDAMYWYRQDPGQGLRLIYYSQIVNDFQKGDIAEGYSVSREKKESFPLTVTSAQKNPTAFYLCASSMGHMYEQYFGPGTRLTVT.

The V and J genes are TRBV2 and TRBJ2-1, with 9 bases identical to TRBD1. CDR1 is SNHLY, CDR2 FYNNEI, per germline. Trimming at V came to 10 bases and at J to 1 base, leaving 5 bases not matched to a gene. This CDR3 is built from 14 residues. The CDR3: CATLGQGSYNEQFF. The DNA for the CDR3 is TGTGCCACCTTGGGACAGGGATCCTACAATGAGCAGTTCTTC.

The rearrangement links TRBV5-4 to TRBJ1-5, with D unresolved. CDR3 length: 15 amino acids. CDR1 is SGHNT, CDR2 YYREEE, per germline (reference sequence). V was cut by 0 bases and J by 2 bases, with 9 bases left in between. This CDR3 reads CASSLAPGGNQPQHF. CDR3 nucleotide sequence: TGTGCCAGCAGCTTGGCGCCGGGAGGCAATCAGCCCCAGCATTTT.

J is TRBJ2-1 and V is TRBV28; weak D call: TRBD2 (5 bases). CDR1 MDHEN and CDR2 SYDVKM come from the germline V gene. The CDR3 covers 14 residues. V was clipped by 5 bases and J by 5 bases, with 13 bases between them. CDR3 sequence: CASSKGTGNNEQFF. In DNA form, the CDR3 reads TGTGCCAGCAGTAAGGGCACGGGGAACAATGAGCAGTTCTTC. Full variable domain (outside the CDR3, taken from reference TRBV28 and TRBJ2-1): DVKVTQSSRYLVKRTGEKVFLECVQDMDHENMFWYRQDPGLGLRLIYFSYDVKMKEKGDIPEGYSVSREKKERFSLILESASTNQTSMYLCASSKGTGNNEQFFGPGTRLTVL.

The chain employs TRBV28 and TRBJ2-7, with a possible D match to TRBD1 (6 bases). The CDR3 totals 19 residues. The V gene's germline CDR1 is MDHEN and CDR2 SYDVKM. Trimming removed 2 bases from V and 3 bases from J, with 26 bases in between. The CDR3 loop reads CASSLRPFGGPFLSYEQYF. DNA for the CDR3: TGTGCCAGCAGTTTACGCCCATTTGGGGGCCCTTTCCTTAGCTACGAGCAGTACTTC.

The chain employs TRBV5-1 and TRBJ2-7, with D perhaps TRBD1 (5 bases). The germline V gene has CDR1 SGHRS and CDR2 YFSETQ. Trimming cost V 3 bases and J 2 bases, with 15 bases left between them. The CDR3 has 15 residues. CDR3 protein: CASSSKTDGPYEQYF. The CDR3 DNA is TGCGCCAGCAGCTCGAAGACAGATGGTCCCTACGAGCAGTACTTC.

The J gene is TRBJ1-4, the V gene TRBV5-6; D possibly corresponds to TRBD1 (6 bases). Trimming cost V 0 bases and J 4 bases, with 7 bases left between them. This CDR3 contains 14 residues. The germline V gene has CDR1 SGHDT and CDR2 YYEEEE. This chain's CDR3 is CASSLGQVNEKLFF. CDR3 nucleotides: TGTGCCAGCAGCTTGGGACAGGTTAATGAAAAACTGTTTTTT.

The chain uses TRBV4-1 and TRBJ2-2, with no clear D. This CDR3 spans 17 amino acids. The V end lost 4 bases, the J end lost 1 base, and 16 bases lay between the germline ends. Germline V gene data show CDR1 as MGHRA and CDR2 as YSYEKL. CDR3 DNA sequence: TGCGCCAGCAGCCCACCACCTGACCCAGGGAACACCGGGGAGCTGTTTTTT. Its translation is CASSPPPDPGNTGELFF.

The chain carries TRBV6-1 and TRBJ2-1, with a possible D match to TRBD2 (6 bases). The CDR3 extends over 17 amino acids. Looked up from germline, CDR1 is MNHNS and CDR2 is SASEGT. The V and J ends lost 2 bases and 2 bases respectively, with 16 bases between them. Written as DNA, the CDR3 is TGTGCCAGCAGTGAATGGTATAGCGGAGAAGCCTACAATGAGCAGTTCTTC. Amino acid sequence: CASSEWYSGEAYNEQFF.